This paragraph reports one T cell receptor beta chain. The source of the sample is a study of blood T cell repertoires in COVID-19. The assay was immunoSEQ multiplex PCR, and TCRdb's table has in-frame clones only and misses some. The repertoire consists of fewer than 200,000 clones, with 82% occurring once and the leading ten covering roughly 8.1%. CDR3 length: 13 residues. Per the germline V gene, CDR1 is LGHDT and CDR2 is YNNKEL (reference sequence). Between the trimmed V and J ends, which lost 4 bases and 4 bases, there was a span of 10 bases. The chain joins TRBV3-1 (or the pseudogene TRBV3-2) to TRBJ2-5, with no clear D. Sequenced: peripheral blood. The receptor was derived from a woman aged 70-85 years with acute or convalescent COVID-19. The CDR3 loop reads CASSPTRRETQYF. Here the CDR3 DNA reads TGTGCCAGCAGCCCTACCCGTCGAGAGACCCAGTACTTC.